These 19 T cell receptor beta chains came from one sample sequenced in a study of T cell responses to AZD1222 COVID-19 vaccine. Clones were read by immunoSEQ multiplex PCR, and TCRdb kept only the in-frame ones, dropping some. The sample lists 150,000 or so clones, about 87% occurring once. The sequenced sample was peripheral blood, obtained on day 0 of AZD1222 vaccination. The receptors were gathered from an adult in good health.

The J gene is TRBJ1-1, the V gene TRBV3-1 (or the pseudogene TRBV3-2); the match to TRBD1 covers 8 bases. The CDR3 contains 14 residues. In germline, CDR1 is LGHDT, CDR2 YNNKEL (reference sequence). After removal of 4 bases from V and 0 bases from J, the junction contained 1 base not matched to a gene. CDR3: CASSRTGLNTEAFF. The CDR3 region has the DNA TGTGCCAGCAGCCGGACAGGGCTGAACACTGAAGCTTTCTTT.

The V call is TRBV5-1, the J call TRBJ2-7; D remains ambiguous. Germline values: CDR1 SGHRS, CDR2 YFSETQ. The V end was cut by 0 bases, the J end by 5 bases, with 15 bases between. The CDR3 consists of 15 residues. CDR3 sequence: CASSLANPVSHEQYF. CDR3 nucleotide sequence: TGCGCCAGCAGCTTGGCCAATCCGGTTTCCCACGAGCAGTACTTC.

V and J are TRBV6-1 and TRBJ1-2; D call uncertain. V was clipped by 7 bases and J by 8 bases, with 17 bases between them. In germline, CDR1 is MNHNS, CDR2 SASEGT. The CDR3 has 13 residues. CDR3 sequence: CASTLDGPWGYTF. The CDR3, as DNA: TGTGCCAGCACCCTGGACGGGCCCTGGGGCTACACCTTC.

This chain uses TRBV9 with TRBJ1-4; D unclear. Germline V gene data show CDR1 as SGDLS and CDR2 as YYNGEE. The V gene lost 4 bases and the J gene lost 6 bases, with 10 bases spanning the gap. The CDR3 spans 13 residues. This CDR3 reads CASSTENDEKLFF. CDR3 bases: TGTGCCAGCAGCACTGAGAATGATGAAAAACTGTTTTTT.

The chain couples TRBV4-1 to TRBJ1-5, with D uncertain. Germline V CDR1 and CDR2: MGHRA, YSYEKL. V was shortened by 0 bases and J by 7 bases, with 10 bases between the two germline ends. The CDR3 extends over 14 amino acids. The CDR3 protein is CASSQDLPGQPQHF. The CDR3 DNA follows: TGCGCCAGCAGCCAAGATCTGCCGGGCCAGCCCCAGCATTTT.

This chain links TRBV15 with TRBJ1-6; TRBD1 matches at 8 bases. The junction had 5 bases not matched to a gene; V was cut back by 4 bases and J by 6 bases. Germline V gene lookup returns CDR1 LNHNV and CDR2 YYDKDF (reference sequence). This CDR3 is 15 amino acids long. The CDR3 DNA sequence: TGTGCCACCAGCATCGGACAGGGCTCTAATTCACCCCTCCACTTT. Translation gives CATSIGQGSNSPLHF.

The chain carries TRBV28 and TRBJ1-6, with unresolved D. This CDR3 is 14 amino acids long. The V gene lost 5 bases and the J gene lost 7 bases, with 12 bases spanning the gap. Looked up from germline, CDR1 is MDHEN and CDR2 is SYDVKM. CDR3 protein: CASSPWDPNSPLHF. The CDR3 bases are TGTGCCAGCAGTCCATGGGATCCAAATTCACCCCTCCACTTT.

The chain employs TRBV6-5 and TRBJ2-2, with TRBD1 identical over 7 bases. The length of the CDR3 is 14 residues. Losses at the gene ends were 10 bases for V and 5 bases for J; bases not matched to a gene: 10. Germline V lookup: CDR1 MNHEY, CDR2 SVGAGI. The CDR3 spells CATQTGASTGELFF. For the CDR3, the DNA is TGTGCCACCCAAACAGGGGCGTCGACCGGGGAGCTGTTTTTT.

V gene TRBV21-1 combines with J gene TRBJ2-7; TRBD1, as called in the table, went unchecked against the DNA. TRBV21-1 is assigned pseudogene status. CDR3 length equals 15 residues. CDR3 loop: CASSKGTGPSYEQYF. For the CDR3, the DNA is TGTGCCAGCAGCAAAGGGACAGGGCCGTCCTACGAGCAGTACTTC.

The gene calls are TRBV7-9 and TRBJ2-5, with 10 nucleotides matching TRBD2. Germline CDR1 reads SEHNR; CDR2 reads FQNEAQ (reference sequence). Germline trimming cut 2 bases from V and 2 bases from J; bases unmatched to any gene: 8. The CDR3 contains 17 residues. The CDR3 loop reads CASSLPAGGMPQETQYF. The CDR3 DNA is TGTGCCAGCAGCTTACCAGCGGGGGGGATGCCGCAAGAGACCCAGTACTTC.

The chain recombines TRBV6-5 with TRBJ1-1, with D hard to call. This CDR3 is 15 amino acids long. Trimming removed 0 bases from V and 1 base from J, with 9 bases in between. Germline V gives CDR1 MNHEY, CDR2 SVGAGI. CDR3 DNA: TGTGCCAGCAGTTACTCGAGGGCCCCGAACACTGAAGCTTTCTTT. Amino acid sequence: CASSYSRAPNTEAFF.

This chain links TRBV6-5 with TRBJ2-5; tentatively, D is TRBD1 (5 bases). This CDR3 is built from 12 residues. CDR1 and CDR2 (germline): MNHEY, SVGAGI. The V end lost 6 bases, the J end lost 0 bases, and 5 bases lay between the germline ends. The CDR3 sequence is CASRDNQETQYF. The CDR3 DNA sequence: TGTGCCAGCAGGGACAACCAAGAGACCCAGTACTTC.

The chain employs TRBV6-5 and TRBJ1-2; 11 positions match TRBD1. V was pared by 6 bases and J by 7 bases, with 7 bases of the junction left unmatched. The length of the CDR3 is 14 residues. Germline V gene lookup returns CDR1 MNHEY and CDR2 SVGAGI. The CDR3 spells CASRRSGTGGGYTF. The CDR3 DNA is TGTGCCAGCAGGCGCTCCGGGACAGGGGGTGGCTACACCTTC.

The rearrangement links TRBV3-1 (or the pseudogene TRBV3-2) to TRBJ2-7, with D perhaps matching TRBD1 (6 bases). CDR1 and CDR2 from the germline V gene are LGHDT and YNNKEL (reference sequence). Deletions cut 0 bases from V and 2 bases from J, with 11 bases between. The CDR3 has 15 amino acids. The CDR3 protein is CASSQEGGSPYEQYF. For the CDR3, the DNA is TGTGCCAGCAGCCAAGAAGGGGGAAGCCCCTACGAGCAGTACTTC.

The chain couples TRBV10-3 to TRBJ1-2; D ambiguous. The germline V and J ends were trimmed by 0 bases and 0 bases, with 8 bases remaining between them. Germline CDR1 is ENHRY and CDR2 is SYGVKD. This CDR3 spans 15 amino acids. The CDR3 reads CAISESQPSNYGYTF. DNA for the CDR3: TGTGCCATCAGTGAGTCGCAGCCGTCTAACTATGGCTACACCTTC.

The chain employs TRBV5-1 and TRBJ1-2; perhaps TRBD1 as D (5 bases). The germline V and J ends were trimmed by 0 bases and 4 bases, with 13 bases remaining between them. This CDR3 contains 15 residues. Per germline, CDR1 SGHRS and CDR2 YFSETQ. This CDR3 reads CASSLGQTVSYGYTF. CDR3 nucleotide sequence: TGCGCCAGCAGCTTGGGGCAGACAGTTTCCTATGGCTACACCTTC. Drawing the rest from reference TRBV5-1 and TRBJ1-2, the complete variable domain is KAGVTQTPRYLIKTRGQQVTLSCSPISGHRSVSWYQQTPGQGLQFLFEYFSETQRNKGNFPGRFSGRQFSNSRSEMNVSTLELGDSALYLCASSLGQTVSYGYTFGSGTRLTVV.

V is TRBV11-2 and J is TRBJ1-1; tentative D call: TRBD1 (6 bases). The CDR3 contains 15 residues. V was clipped by 5 bases and J by 1 base, with 14 bases between them. From germline, CDR1 is SGHAT and CDR2 FQNNGV. This CDR3 is CASSPATGGNTEAFF. For the CDR3, the DNA is TGTGCCAGCAGCCCGGCGACAGGTGGGAACACTGAAGCTTTCTTT.

The V call is TRBV28, the J call TRBJ1-1; 10 bases match TRBD1. J gave up 3 bases and V 5 bases, and 6 bases lay outside the gene matches. In germline, CDR1 is MDHEN, CDR2 SYDVKM. The CDR3 extends over 15 amino acids. In nucleotides, the CDR3 is TGTGCCAGCAGTGCGGGGACAGGGGTTGACACTGAAGCTTTCTTT. It specifies CASSAGTGVDTEAFF.

This clone was seen more than once but under ten times. J is TRBJ1-5 and V is TRBV3-1 (or the pseudogene TRBV3-2), with unresolved D. The CDR3 extends over 14 amino acids. Germline V CDR1 and CDR2: LGHDT, YNNKEL (reference sequence). V was trimmed by 1 base and J by 3 bases, leaving 7 bases between them. For the CDR3, the DNA is TGTGCCAGCAGCCAAGCCAGTGACAATCAGCCCCAGCATTTT. It translates to CASSQASDNQPQHF.